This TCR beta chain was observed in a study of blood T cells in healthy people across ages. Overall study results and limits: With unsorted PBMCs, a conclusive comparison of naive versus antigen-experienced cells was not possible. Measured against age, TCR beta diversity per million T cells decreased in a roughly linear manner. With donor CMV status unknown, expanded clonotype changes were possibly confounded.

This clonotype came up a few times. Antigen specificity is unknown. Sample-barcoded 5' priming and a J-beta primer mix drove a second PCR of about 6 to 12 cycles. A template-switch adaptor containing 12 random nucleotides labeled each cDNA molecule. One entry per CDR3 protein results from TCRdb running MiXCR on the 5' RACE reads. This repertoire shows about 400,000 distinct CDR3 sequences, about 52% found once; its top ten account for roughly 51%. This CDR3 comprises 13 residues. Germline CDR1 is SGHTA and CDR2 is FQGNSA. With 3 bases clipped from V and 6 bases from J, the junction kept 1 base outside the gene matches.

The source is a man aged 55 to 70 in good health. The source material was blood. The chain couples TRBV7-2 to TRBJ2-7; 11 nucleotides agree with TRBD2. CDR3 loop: CASSLGTSGEQYF. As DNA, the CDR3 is TGTGCCAGCAGCTTGGGGACTAGCGGCGAGCAGTACTTC. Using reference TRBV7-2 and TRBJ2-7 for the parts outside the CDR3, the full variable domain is GAGVSQSPSNKVTEKGKDVELRCDPISGHTALYWYRQSLGQGLEFLIYFQGNSAPDKSGLPSDRFSAERTGGSVSTLTIQRTQQEDSAVYLCASSLGTSGEQYFGPGTRLTVT.